This entry concerns a single TCR beta chain. Its antigen specificity is not known. No per-base quality is available; no much larger clone lies one base away. This entry is derived from a study of post-analysis software for immune sequencing data (dated by TCRdb to 2014 to 2015). A note on the overall study: Recorded disease courses included relapsing-remitting, secondary progressive and progressive-relapsing multiple sclerosis, with some patients lacking subtype annotation. Patient repertoires were compared against roughly 10 previously published healthy control repertoires from donors aged 6 to 25 years. A subset of samples was prepared in parallel using single-end sample barcoding, then pooled and co-amplified after Illumina adapter ligation. The full study reports these points: Strong co-clustering of samples prepared in the same batch was shown by direct clustering with F measure, prompting a batch-effect correction. Significantly higher frequencies in patients than in controls were found for five TRBV segments, including TRBV5-6, TRBV5-1 and TRBV20-1. The multiple sclerosis patient group was slightly younger than the control group. Significantly lower normalized Chao1 diversity was found in multiple sclerosis patients than in controls, suggesting substantial peripheral T-cell clonal expansion.

The library was made by PCR. The instrument given in TCRdb is Illumina HiSeq 2500. Unique molecular identifiers were incorporated into TCR beta cDNA libraries to reduce PCR and sequencing biases. About 500,000 cDNA molecules were obtained for every 1 to 10 million input T cells, so each molecule roughly corresponded to one T cell. The patient libraries were prepared and sequenced with the same protocol used for the earlier healthy control dataset. Samples belonging to the same batch were prepared together, multiplexed and sequenced on a shared HiSeq lane. The study's own analysis went as follows. MIGEC was used to process the raw barcoded reads, and molecular identifier groups with only a single read were discarded before consensus assembly and CDR3 extraction. Clonotype tables were post-analysed with VDJtools, normalizing diversity by down-sampling all datasets to the smallest sample size. In repertoire overlap clustering, CDR3 amino acid sequences, but not nucleotide sequences, were matched to correct batch-related cross-sample contamination. The public reads were quality trimmed at Q25 with fastp and then assembled into clones with MiXCR by TCRdb, keeping productive beta chains. Rows are unified per CDR3 protein, each entry keeping the most common DNA and genes. The V and J calls, along with clone size, are taken from TCRdb and not from the paper's own processing. In this sample the table shows about 820,000 distinct CDR3 sequences, about 50% of which occur a single time. The top ten constitute over 4% of the sample.

From the cysteine up to the phenylalanine, the CDR3 has a length of 14 residues. The retained sequence is limited to the CDR3, 42 bases, with the frame set at the first base. Based on the germline V gene, the CDR1 and CDR2 sequences are ENHRY and SYGVKD. V is shortened by 5 bases, J by 0 bases, and the region joining them spans 8 bases. To demonstrate the VDJtools post-analysis software, the study profiled TCR beta repertoires from the peripheral blood of some 13 young patients with multiple sclerosis. Multiple sclerosis patients were children and adolescents aged roughly 6 to 16 years. The sequence was obtained from a girl under 18 with multiple sclerosis. Sequenced: blood. Here the chain combines TRBV10-3 and TRBJ1-3, and perhaps TRBD1 as D gene, on 6 matching bases. The CDR3 protein sequence reads: CAISWGASGNTIYF. The nucleotides are TGTGCCATCAGTTGGGGGGCCTCTGGAAACACCATATATTTT.